This is a list of T cell receptor beta chains from one sample in a study of OX40 agonist ivuxolimab in advanced cancers. TCRdb's copy holds only in-frame clones and misses some; the assay was immunoSEQ multiplex PCR. The sample has 45,000 to 50,000 clones; around 85% are singletons. Sequencing used CD4+ or CD8+ T cells sorted from blood, obtained in a trial of the OX40 agonist ivuxolimab. These receptors originate from an adult with an advanced solid tumor such as melanoma, head and neck, liver or kidney cancer. The CDR3 runs from the conserved cysteine through the conserved F or W. The D gene is left open where the match is weak. Size is stated for part of the rows, as once, few or many counts, or as a class when the clone is expanded.

d_call	v_call	clone_size	cdr3_length	j_call	cdr3_aa	cdr3_nt
.	TRBV10-1	.	14	TRBJ2-2	CASSSSDSTGELFF	TGCGCCAGCAGCTCTTCGGACAGCACCGGGGAGCTGTTTTTT
.	TRBV5-1	.	14	TRBJ2-5	CASSPWGAEETQYF	TGCGCCAGCTCACCCTGGGGGGCAGAGGAGACCCAGTACTTC
TRBD1	TRBV10-2	.	13	TRBJ2-7	CASSGQGAYEQYF	TGCGCCAGCTCGGGACAGGGCGCCTACGAGCAGTACTTC
.	TRBV27	.	15	TRBJ1-6	CASSTLTGDNSPLHF	TGTGCCAGCAGTACCCTGACAGGTGATAATTCACCCCTCCACTTT
TRBD1	TRBV11-2	.	15	TRBJ1-1	CASSIDRGRGTEAFF	TGTGCCAGCAGTATAGACAGGGGGCGAGGCACTGAAGCTTTCTTT
.	TRBV5-1	.	14	TRBJ1-1	CASSEWNGGSEAFF	TGCGCCAGCAGCGAGTGGAATGGGGGCTCTGAAGCTTTCTTT
TRBD1	TRBV7-2	.	15	TRBJ2-7	CASSYWTGGPYEQYF	TGTGCCAGCAGCTACTGGACAGGGGGCCCCTACGAGCAGTACTTC
.	TRBV7-9	.	13	TRBJ1-2	CASGSNPSYGYTF	TGTGCCAGCGGATCTAACCCAAGCTATGGCTACACCTTC
.	TRBV30	.	13	TRBJ2-4	CAWDGNGGNIQYF	TGTGCCTGGGACGGTAACGGGGGAAACATTCAGTACTTC
.	TRBV2	once	18	TRBJ2-3	CASSERGQSQKTTDTQYF	TGTGCCAGCAGTGAACGTGGACAGAGCCAAAAAACCACAGATACGCAGTATTTT
.	TRBV12-5	.	13	TRBJ2-2	CASRRANTGELFF	TGTGCTAGTCGACGGGCGAACACCGGGGAGCTGTTTTTT
TRBD1	TRBV7-3	few	13	TRBJ2-1	CASRSRGHDEQFF	TGTGCCAGCAGGTCGAGGGGGCACGATGAGCAGTTCTTC
TRBD2	TRBV6-1	.	13	TRBJ2-7	CASIPGGGYEQYF	TGTGCCAGCATCCCCGGGGGAGGGTACGAGCAGTACTTC
TRBD1	TRBV6-6	.	16	TRBJ2-2	CASSWGQGVDTGELFF	TGTGCCAGCAGTTGGGGACAGGGGGTTGACACCGGGGAGCTGTTTTTT
.	TRBV6-5	.	16	TRBJ1-2	CASSYSSRGANYGYTF	TGTGCCAGCAGTTACTCATCCAGGGGCGCTAACTATGGCTACACCTTC
.	TRBV30	.	12	TRBJ2-7	CAPDKAPYEQYF	TGTGCCCCGGACAAGGCCCCCTACGAGCAGTACTTC
.	TRBV7-9	.	15	TRBJ2-7	CASSLESGFSYEQYF	TGTGCCAGCAGCTTAGAGTCTGGGTTTTCTTACGAGCAGTACTTC
.	TRBV7-9	once	12	TRBJ2-5	CASSLAGETQYF	TGTGCCAGCAGCTTAGCCGGTGAGACCCAGTACTTC
TRBD1	TRBV5-6	.	13	TRBJ1-2	CASSLGTAYGYTF	TGTGCCAGCAGCCTCGGGACAGCTTATGGCTACACCTTC
TRBD2	TRBV14	.	14	TRBJ2-5	CASSLAGVGETQYF	TGTGCCAGCAGCCTAGCGGGAGTAGGAGAGACCCAGTACTTC
TRBD1	TRBV19	.	15	TRBJ2-1	CASSPRRDRDNEQFF	TGTGCCAGTAGCCCAAGACGGGACAGAGACAATGAGCAGTTCTTC
.	TRBV5-5	.	14	TRBJ1-1	CASSLGQGSTEAFF	TGTGCCAGCAGCTTGGGGCAGGGGAGCACTGAAGCTTTCTTT
TRBD2	TRBV5-1	few	16	TRBJ2-3	CASSIPGTSGGDTQYF	TGCGCCAGCAGCATCCCCGGGACTAGCGGGGGAGATACGCAGTATTTT
.	TRBV1	.	19	TRBJ2-1	CTSSQPGLAGGDTYNEQFF	TGCACCAGCAGCCAACCGGGACTAGCGGGGGGGGATACCTACAATGAGCAGTTCTTC
.	TRBV4-2	.	14	TRBJ2-1	CASSPQDSRNEQFF	TGTGCCAGCAGCCCCCAGGACAGCAGGAATGAGCAGTTCTTC
TRBD1	TRBV27	.	13	TRBJ2-1	CASSLGQGTEQFF	TGTGCCAGCAGTCTCGGACAGGGTACAGAGCAGTTCTTC
.	TRBV19	.	13	TRBJ2-7	CASSVGVFYEQYF	TGTGCCAGTAGCGTGGGGGTATTCTACGAGCAGTACTTC
.	TRBV5-4	.	15	TRBJ1-2	CASSFSTAGLYGYTF	TGTGCCAGCAGCTTCTCAACAGCCGGACTCTATGGCTACACCTTC
TRBD1	TRBV6-1	.	17	TRBJ2-5	CASSEGDRQGLGETQYF	TGTGCCAGCAGTGAAGGGGACAGACAGGGGCTAGGAGAGACCCAGTACTTC
TRBD1	TRBV4-1	.	15	TRBJ2-7	CASSQEDRALYEQYF	TGCGCCAGCAGCCAAGAGGACAGGGCGTTGTACGAGCAGTACTTC
TRBD2	TRBV6-4	.	15	TRBJ2-5	CASSVRGGDQETQYF	TGTGCCAGCAGTGTTCGGGGGGGGGACCAAGAGACCCAGTACTTC
.	TRBV9	.	16	TRBJ2-2	CASSPRTGAGTGELFF	TGTGCCAGCAGCCCTCGGACTGGGGCGGGCACCGGGGAGCTGTTTTTT
.	TRBV29-1	.	14	TRBJ2-7	CSVGVLGSLGEQYF	TGCAGCGTTGGGGTACTCGGGTCTTTGGGGGAGCAGTACTTC
TRBD1	TRBV18	.	16	TRBJ2-2	CASSLSGTAYTGELFF	TGTGCCAGCTCACTCTCCGGGACAGCCTACACCGGGGAGCTGTTTTTT